These T cell receptor beta chains were read from a single sample in a study of T cell responses to AZD1222 COVID-19 vaccine. Sequencing used immunoSEQ multiplex PCR; TCRdb keeps in-frame clones, though not all of them. The sample includes approximately 190,000 clones, approximately 94% seen only once; the top ten take roughly 9.8%. Sequences were derived from peripheral blood, sampled on day 0 of AZD1222 vaccination. These receptor sequences come from an adult in good health. Each CDR3 is given with its conserved first and last residue. The D gene is left open where the match is weak. Clone size is not always given. Where it is, it says once, few, many or a class for expanded clones.

-	TRBV12-3/TRBV12-4	TRBJ2-7	-	13	TGTGCCAGCAGCCTCCGGGGTAAGAACGAGCAGTACTTC	CASSLRGKNEQYF
-	TRBV29-1	TRBJ1-1	once	10	TGCAGCGCCCGGGACGCTGAAGCTTTCTTT	CSARDAEAFF
TRBD2	TRBV5-1	TRBJ2-7	-	18	TGCGCCAGCAGCTCGGGACTAGCGGGTACCCTAAAGGTCGGCGAGCAGTACTTC	CASSSGLAGTLKVGEQYF
-	TRBV19	TRBJ2-3	-	13	TGTGCCAGTAGTAAAGGGGGCACAGATACGCAGTATTTT	CASSKGGTDTQYF
-	TRBV7-3	TRBJ2-7	once	14	TGTGCCAGCAGCAGCACAGGGAGTGCTGCCGAGCAGTACTTC	CASSSTGSAAEQYF
-	TRBV5-4	TRBJ2-7	-	14	TGTGCCAGCAGCTTGGTCGGGGCTAGCTCCGAGCAGTACTTC	CASSLVGASSEQYF
-	TRBV28	TRBJ1-2	-	15	TGTGCCAGCAGTTTGGGGAGCTTTTCTGACTATGGCTACACCTTC	CASSLGSFSDYGYTF
-	TRBV5-1	TRBJ2-3	-	13	TGCGCCAGCAGCTGGGGGGAGATCGATACGCAGTATTTT	CASSWGEIDTQYF
TRBD1	TRBV7-9	TRBJ1-6	-	14	TGTGCCAGCAGCCCTGGGACAGACCACTCACCCCTCCACTTT	CASSPGTDHSPLHF
-	TRBV30	TRBJ1-6	once	14	TGTGCCTGGAGTAGGGCCCGGGGTAATTCACCCCTCCACTTT	CAWSRARGNSPLHF
-	TRBV7-9	TRBJ2-2	once	15	TGTGCCAGCAGCCGATCACGGGGGAACACCGGGGAGCTGTTTTTT	CASSRSRGNTGELFF
-	TRBV10-2	TRBJ2-5	-	13	TGCGCCAGCAGTGAGCCCAAGAGGGGGACCCAGTACTTC	CASSEPKRGTQYF
-	TRBV6-5	TRBJ1-3	-	14	TGTGCCAGCAGGGGAGTGGGGGCTGGAAACACCATATATTTT	CASRGVGAGNTIYF
TRBD2	TRBV5-1	TRBJ2-1	once	16	TGCGCCAGCAGCTCGGGGCTAGCGGGCTCCTACAATGAGCAGTTCTTC	CASSSGLAGSYNEQFF
-	TRBV6-5	TRBJ2-3	-	15	TGTGCCAGCAGTCACGACAGACCTAGCACAGATACGCAGTATTTT	CASSHDRPSTDTQYF
TRBD1	TRBV11-2	TRBJ2-7	once	15	TGTGCCAGCAGCCCTCCCGGGACAGGGGTACGCGAGCAGTACTTC	CASSPPGTGVREQYF
TRBD1	TRBV6-6	TRBJ2-6	-	16	TGTGCCAGCAGGGGACAGGGGGCTGGTGGGGCCAACGTCCTGACTTTC	CASRGQGAGGANVLTF
TRBD1	TRBV28	TRBJ1-2	-	14	TGTGCCAGCATCGGTAAGGGGGCGGAGTATGGCTACACCTTC	CASIGKGAEYGYTF
-	TRBV5-6	TRBJ1-1	-	14	TGTGCCAGCAGGAGAGACCGAATGAACACTGAAGCTTTCTTT	CASRRDRMNTEAFF
-	TRBV7-9	TRBJ2-1	-	15	TGTGCCAGCAGCTCGGGGGTAGATCTGACAAATGAGCAGTTCTTC	CASSSGVDLTNEQFF
TRBD2	TRBV7-2	TRBJ2-4	-	19	TGTGCCAGCAGCTCCCCCAGTGCGGGAGCACCTTTGGTCAAAAACATTCAGTACTTC	CASSSPSAGAPLVKNIQYF
-	TRBV11-2	TRBJ1-2	-	15	TGTGCCAGCAGCTCGACTAGGGGGTTGAGTTATGGCTACACCTTC	CASSSTRGLSYGYTF
-	TRBV3-1/TRBV3-2	TRBJ1-1	-	16	TGTGCCAGCAGCCAAACCGCTGGGCAGGGAAACACTGAAGCTTTCTTT	CASSQTAGQGNTEAFF
-	TRBV19	TRBJ1-5	-	15	TGTGCCAGTGGACTACGGGACCGAACCAATCAGCCCCAGCATTTT	CASGLRDRTNQPQHF
TRBD2	TRBV9	TRBJ2-7	-	16	TGTGCCAGCAGCGTAGGGGAGGGCATAAGCTCCTACGAGCAGTACTTC	CASSVGEGISSYEQYF
-	TRBV27	TRBJ1-2	-	13	TGTGCCAGCAGTTTAGGAGGAGGATATGGCTACACCTTC	CASSLGGGYGYTF
-	TRBV5-1	TRBJ1-5	-	14	TGCGCCAGCCCGGGGGCCTTAAATGGTCAGCCCCAGCATTTT	CASPGALNGQPQHF
-	TRBV28	TRBJ2-7	-	15	TGTGCCAGCAGTTTCGTTGGCGGCCTTACTTACGAGCAGTACTTC	CASSFVGGLTYEQYF
TRBD1	TRBV28	TRBJ2-7	-	13	TGTGCCAGCAGTTTAGGGACAGGCTACGAGCAGTACTTC	CASSLGTGYEQYF
-	TRBV9	TRBJ1-6	once	14	TGTGCCAGCAGCGTATCCCAAGGGGATTCACCCCTCCACTTT	CASSVSQGDSPLHF
-	TRBV29-1	TRBJ2-3	-	14	TGCAGCGTTGAAGAGGGCGGGGCGGGAGATACGCAGTATTTT	CSVEEGGAGDTQYF
-	TRBV27	TRBJ2-3	-	11	TGTGCCAGCAGTCACACAGATACGCAGTATTTT	CASSHTDTQYF
TRBD2	TRBV7-2	TRBJ2-1	-	15	TGTGCCAGCAGCTTTAGCGGGGGCTCCTACAATGAGCAGTTCTTC	CASSFSGGSYNEQFF
-	TRBV9	TRBJ1-3	-	17	TGTGCCAGCAGTACAAGCCCAAGGGAGGGCCGGGGAAACACCATATATTTT	CASSTSPREGRGNTIYF